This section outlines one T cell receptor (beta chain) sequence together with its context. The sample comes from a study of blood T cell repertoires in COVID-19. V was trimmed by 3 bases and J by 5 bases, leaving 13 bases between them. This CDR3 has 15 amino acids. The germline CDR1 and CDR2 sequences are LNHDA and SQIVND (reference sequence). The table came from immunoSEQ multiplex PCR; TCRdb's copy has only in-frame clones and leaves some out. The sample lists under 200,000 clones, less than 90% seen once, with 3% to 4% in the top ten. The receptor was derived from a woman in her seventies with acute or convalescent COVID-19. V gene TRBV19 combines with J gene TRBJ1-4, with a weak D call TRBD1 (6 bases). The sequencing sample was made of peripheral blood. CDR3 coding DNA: TGTGCCAGTAGTATCCGGGCAGGGGCGAATGAAAAACTGTTTTTT. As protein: CASSIRAGANEKLFF.